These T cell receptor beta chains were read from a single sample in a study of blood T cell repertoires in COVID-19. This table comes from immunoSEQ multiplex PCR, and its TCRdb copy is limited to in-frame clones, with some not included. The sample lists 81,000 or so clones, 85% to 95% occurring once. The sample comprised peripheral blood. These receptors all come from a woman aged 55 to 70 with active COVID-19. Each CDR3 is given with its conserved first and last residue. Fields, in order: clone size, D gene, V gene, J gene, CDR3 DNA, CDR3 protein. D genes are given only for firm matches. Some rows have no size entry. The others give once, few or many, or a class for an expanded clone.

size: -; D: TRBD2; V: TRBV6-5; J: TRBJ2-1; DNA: TGTGCCAGCAGTTCCCGCTTAGCGGGAATTGACAATGAGCAGTTCTTC; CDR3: CASSSRLAGIDNEQFF
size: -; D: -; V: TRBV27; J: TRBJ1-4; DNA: TGTGCCACCAAAATATTAGGGGTCGGGGAAAAACTGTTTTTT; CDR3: CATKILGVGEKLFF
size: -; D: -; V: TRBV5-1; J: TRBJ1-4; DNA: TGCGCCAGCAGCCTACACGGACACCCCGACGGGGAAAAACTGTTTTTT; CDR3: CASSLHGHPDGEKLFF
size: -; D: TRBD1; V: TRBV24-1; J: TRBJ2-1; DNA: TGTGCCACCAGTAGGCAGGGGGAAATGGGCAATGAGCAGTTCTTC; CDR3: CATSRQGEMGNEQFF
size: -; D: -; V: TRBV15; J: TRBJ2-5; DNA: TGTGCCACCAGCAGAGGCGGGACCCATGACGAGACCCAGTACTTC; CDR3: CATSRGGTHDETQYF
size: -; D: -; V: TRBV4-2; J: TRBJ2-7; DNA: TGTGCCAGCAGCCCCCGGGACTCCTACGAGCAGTACTTC; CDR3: CASSPRDSYEQYF
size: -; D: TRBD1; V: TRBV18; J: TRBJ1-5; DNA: TGTGCCAGCTCACCTAACCGGGACAGGAGCAATCAGCCCCAGCATTTT; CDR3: CASSPNRDRSNQPQHF
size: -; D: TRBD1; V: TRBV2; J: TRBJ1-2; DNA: TGTGCCAGCAATGGGGACAGGGCTGATGGCTACACCTTC; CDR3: CASNGDRADGYTF
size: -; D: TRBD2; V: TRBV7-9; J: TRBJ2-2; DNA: TGTGCCAGCAGCTCACTAGCGGGAGTCAACACCGGGGAGCTGTTTTTT; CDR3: CASSSLAGVNTGELFF
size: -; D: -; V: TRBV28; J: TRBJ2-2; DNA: TGTGCCAGCACCCCCCCGGCCGGGGAGCTGTTTTTT; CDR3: CASTPPAGELFF
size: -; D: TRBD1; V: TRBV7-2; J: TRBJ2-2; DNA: TGTGCCAGCAGCCCTACCCTCAGGGGGCAAGACACCGGGGAGCTGTTTTTT; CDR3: CASSPTLRGQDTGELFF
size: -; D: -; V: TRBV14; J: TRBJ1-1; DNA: TGTGCCAGCAGCCCCCAGATAGGGGCCACTGAAGCTTTCTTT; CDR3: CASSPQIGATEAFF
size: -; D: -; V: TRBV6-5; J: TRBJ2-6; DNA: TGTGCCAGCAGTTACTCGGGCGTCTCTGGGGCCAACGTCCTGACTTTC; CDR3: CASSYSGVSGANVLTF
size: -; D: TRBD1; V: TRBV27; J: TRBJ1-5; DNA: TGTGCCAGCAGTTTCATTACGGACAGGGTACGGCATTTT; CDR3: CASSFITDRVRHF
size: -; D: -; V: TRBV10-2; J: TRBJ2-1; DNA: TGCGCCAGCAGTGAAGGAGGGTTTAGCTCCTACAATGAGCAGTTCTTC; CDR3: CASSEGGFSSYNEQFF
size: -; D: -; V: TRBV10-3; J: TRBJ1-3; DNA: TGTGCCATCAGTCGGGGGATGGAAGGAAACACCATATATTTT; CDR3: CAISRGMEGNTIYF
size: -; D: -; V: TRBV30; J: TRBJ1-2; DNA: TGTGCCTGGAACGGGCAGGGAAGCTACACCTTC; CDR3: CAWNGQGSYTF
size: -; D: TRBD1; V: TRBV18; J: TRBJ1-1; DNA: TGTGCCAGCTCACTGGGGACAGGGGGGAACACTGAAGCTTTCTTT; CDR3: CASSLGTGGNTEAFF
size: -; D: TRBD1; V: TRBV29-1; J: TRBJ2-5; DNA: TGCAGCGTTAGGACAGGCTGGGAGACCCAGTACTTC; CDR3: CSVRTGWETQYF
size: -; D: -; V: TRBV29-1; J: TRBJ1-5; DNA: TGCAGCGTTGCCACCGGGATTAGCAATCAGCCCCAGCATTTT; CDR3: CSVATGISNQPQHF
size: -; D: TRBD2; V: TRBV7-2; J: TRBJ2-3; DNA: TGTGCCAGCGCTAGGCGGTTTGCGGGGGGGTACACAGATACGCAGTATTTT; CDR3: CASARRFAGGYTDTQYF
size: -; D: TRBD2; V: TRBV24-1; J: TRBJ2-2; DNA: TGTGCCACCGCTTTAGCGGGAGGAGCCGGGGAGCTGTTTTTT; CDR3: CATALAGGAGELFF
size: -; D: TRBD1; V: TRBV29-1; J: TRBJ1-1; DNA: TGCAGCGTCGCCCGGACAGGGAGCATGAACACTGAAGCTTTCTTT; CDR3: CSVARTGSMNTEAFF
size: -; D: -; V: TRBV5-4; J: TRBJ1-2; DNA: TGTGCCAGCAGCTTGGGGCCGGAGAACTATGGCTACACCTTC; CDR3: CASSLGPENYGYTF
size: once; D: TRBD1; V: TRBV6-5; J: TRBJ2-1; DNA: TGTGCCAGCAGTCGCCTTGGGACAGTCTACAATGAGCAGTTCTTC; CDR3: CASSRLGTVYNEQFF
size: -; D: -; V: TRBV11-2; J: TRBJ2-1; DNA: TGTGCCAGCGGGATAGGGGTAAACAATGAGCAGTTCTTC; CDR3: CASGIGVNNEQFF
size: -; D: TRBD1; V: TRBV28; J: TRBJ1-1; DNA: TGTGCCAGCATTATACAGGGGACCACTGAAGCTTTCTTT; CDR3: CASIIQGTTEAFF
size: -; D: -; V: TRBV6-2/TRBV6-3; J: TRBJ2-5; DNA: TGTGCCAGCAGTTATCAGAGAATTCTCAGAGGAGAGACCCAGTACTTC; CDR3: CASSYQRILRGETQYF
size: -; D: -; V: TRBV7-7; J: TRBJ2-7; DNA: TGTGCTAGCAGCACTCAAAGGGGGACGGAGCAGTACTTC; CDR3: CASSTQRGTEQYF
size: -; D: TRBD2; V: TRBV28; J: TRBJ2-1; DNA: TGTGCCAGCAGTTTAGGTCTAGCGGGAGCCGACGATGAGCAGTTCTTC; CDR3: CASSLGLAGADDEQFF
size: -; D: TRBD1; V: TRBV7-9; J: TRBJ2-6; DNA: TGTGCCAGCAGCTTAGGGACAGGGGGCGCTGGGGCCAACGTCCTGACTTTC; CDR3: CASSLGTGGAGANVLTF
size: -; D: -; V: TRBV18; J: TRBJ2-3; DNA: TGTGCCAGCTCATCAAGGGACAACACAGATACGCAGTATTTT; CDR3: CASSSRDNTDTQYF